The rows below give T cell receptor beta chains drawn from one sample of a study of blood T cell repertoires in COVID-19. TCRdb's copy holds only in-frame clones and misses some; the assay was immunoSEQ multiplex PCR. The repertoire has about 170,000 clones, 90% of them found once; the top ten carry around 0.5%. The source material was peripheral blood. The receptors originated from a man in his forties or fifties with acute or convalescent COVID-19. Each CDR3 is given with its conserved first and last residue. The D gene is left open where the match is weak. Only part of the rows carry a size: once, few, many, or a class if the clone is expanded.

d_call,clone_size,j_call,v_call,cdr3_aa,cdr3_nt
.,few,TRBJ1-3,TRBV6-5,CASSYSRRAGNTIYF,TGTGCCAGCAGTTACTCGAGGCGGGCTGGAAACACCATATATTTT
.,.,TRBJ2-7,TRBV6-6,CASRKQGTEQYF,TGTGCCAGCAGAAAACAGGGAACCGAGCAGTACTTC
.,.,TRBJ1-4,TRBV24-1,CATSDPPQTGNEKLFF,TGTGCCACCAGTGACCCTCCACAGACCGGTAATGAAAAACTGTTTTTT
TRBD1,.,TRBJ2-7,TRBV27,CASSTRGQGATTYEQYF,TGTGCCAGCAGTACCCGCGGCCAGGGGGCTACTACCTACGAGCAGTACTTC
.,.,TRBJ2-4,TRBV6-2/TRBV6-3,CASSYSPGDSGNIQYF,TGTGCCAGCAGTTACTCCCCGGGGGATTCGGGGAACATTCAGTACTTC
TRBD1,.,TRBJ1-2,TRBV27,CASSPTGTGNYGYTF,TGTGCCAGCAGCCCCACCGGGACAGGGAACTATGGCTACACCTTC
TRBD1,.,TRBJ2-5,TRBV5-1,CASSWGSLQGYFSRETQYF,TGCGCCAGCAGTTGGGGTTCATTACAGGGGTATTTTTCACGAGAGACCCAGTACTTC
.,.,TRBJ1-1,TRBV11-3,CASSTQGWTEAFF,TGTGCCAGCAGCACACAGGGTTGGACTGAAGCTTTCTTT
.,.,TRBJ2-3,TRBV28,CASSLAETDTQYF,TGTGCCAGCAGCCTTGCGGAGACAGATACGCAGTATTTT
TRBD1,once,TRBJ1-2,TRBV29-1,CSAGRDSLGYTF,TGCAGCGCCGGGCGGGACAGTCTAGGCTACACCTTC